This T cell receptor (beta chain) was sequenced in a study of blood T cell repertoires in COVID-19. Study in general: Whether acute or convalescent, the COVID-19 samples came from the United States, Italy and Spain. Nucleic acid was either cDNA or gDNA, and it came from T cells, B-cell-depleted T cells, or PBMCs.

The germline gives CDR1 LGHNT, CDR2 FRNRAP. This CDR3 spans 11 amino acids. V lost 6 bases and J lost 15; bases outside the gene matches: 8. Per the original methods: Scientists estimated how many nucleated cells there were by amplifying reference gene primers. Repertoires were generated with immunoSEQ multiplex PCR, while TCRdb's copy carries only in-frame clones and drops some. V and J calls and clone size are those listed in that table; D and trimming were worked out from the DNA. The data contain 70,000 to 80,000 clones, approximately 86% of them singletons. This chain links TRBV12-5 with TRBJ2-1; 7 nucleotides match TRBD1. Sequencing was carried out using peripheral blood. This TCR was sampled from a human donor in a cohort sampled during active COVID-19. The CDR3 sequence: CASGLEGAGFF. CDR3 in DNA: TGTGCTAGTGGCCTAGAGGGGGCTGGGTTCTTC.